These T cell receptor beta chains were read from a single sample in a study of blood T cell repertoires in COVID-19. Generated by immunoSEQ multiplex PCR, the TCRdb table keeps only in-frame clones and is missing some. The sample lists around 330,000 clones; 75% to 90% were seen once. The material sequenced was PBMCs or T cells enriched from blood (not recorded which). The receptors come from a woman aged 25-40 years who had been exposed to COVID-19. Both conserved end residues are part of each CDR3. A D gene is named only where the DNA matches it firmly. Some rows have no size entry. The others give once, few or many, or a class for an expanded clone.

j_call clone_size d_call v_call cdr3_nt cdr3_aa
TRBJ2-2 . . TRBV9 TGTGCCAGCAGCATATTTAGCGGGAACACCGGGGAGCTGTTTTTT CASSIFSGNTGELFF
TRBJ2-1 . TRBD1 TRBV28 TGTGCCAGCAGTTCTCGCCCGAGGACAGGGATATCTTGGGACTGGGACTACAATGAGCAGTTCTTC CASSSRPRTGISWDWDYNEQFF
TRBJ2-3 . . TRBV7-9 TGTGCCAGCAGCGCCGACAGGGATACGCAGTATTTT CASSADRDTQYF
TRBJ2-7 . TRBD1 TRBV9 TGTGCCAGCAGCGTAGGAGTCGACGACAGGGGTGGCCACGAGCAGTACTTC CASSVGVDDRGGHEQYF
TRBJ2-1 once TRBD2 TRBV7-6 TGTGCCAGCAGCTCCTTAACGGGGGGAAGAAACAATGAGCAGTTCTTC CASSSLTGGRNNEQFF
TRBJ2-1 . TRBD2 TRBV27 TGTGCCAGCAGTTTACAGCGGGAGATTTCCAATGAGCAGTTCTTC CASSLQREISNEQFF
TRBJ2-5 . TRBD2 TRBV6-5 TGTGCCAGCAGTTCCGAGGGAGCGGGAGATCAGACCCAGTACTTC CASSSEGAGDQTQYF
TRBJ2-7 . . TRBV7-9 TGTGCCAGCAGCTCTCCGGGGGGCGGCTACGAGCAGTACTTC CASSSPGGGYEQYF
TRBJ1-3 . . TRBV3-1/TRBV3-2 TGTGCCAGCTACGGGGGTGCTGGAAACACCATATATTTT CASYGGAGNTIYF
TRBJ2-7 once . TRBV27 TGTGCCACCTCGACCCCTCGCAGGTCTGCCTCCTACGAGCAGTACTTC CATSTPRRSASYEQYF
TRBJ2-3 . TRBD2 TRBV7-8 TGTGCCAGCAGCTGGAAGGAGGGACTAGGCATTGGAACGCAGTATTTT CASSWKEGLGIGTQYF
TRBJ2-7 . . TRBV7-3 TGTGCCAGCAGCTCGGTAGGATTAGCGGAGGCGGGTGAGCAGTACTTC CASSSVGLAEAGEQYF
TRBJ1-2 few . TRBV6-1 TGTGCCAGCAGTGAAGAGACAGGCAGCGGCTACACCTTC CASSEETGSGYTF
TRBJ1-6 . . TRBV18 TGTGCCAGCTCACCAGACAGCGTGAGACAGGCACCCCTCCACTTT CASSPDSVRQAPLHF
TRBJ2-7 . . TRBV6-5 TGTGCCAGCAGTTACGGGCGACCTGCTGGGGAGCAGTACTTC CASSYGRPAGEQYF
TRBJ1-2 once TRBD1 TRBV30 TGTGCCTGGAGTGCGGAACAGGGGAATGGCTACACCTTC CAWSAEQGNGYTF
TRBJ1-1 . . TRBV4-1 TGCGCCAGCAGCCAGAGGGATAGGAACACTGAAGCTTTCTTT CASSQRDRNTEAFF
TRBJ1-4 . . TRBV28 TGTGCCAGCTGGCGGGGGGGCTCCTCCTTGGAACTGTTTTTT CASWRGGSSLELFF
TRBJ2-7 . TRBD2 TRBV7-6 TGTGCCAGCAGCTTAGAAGCGGGGGGGCGGGAGCAGTACTTC CASSLEAGGREQYF
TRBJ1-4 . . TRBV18 TGTGCCAGCTCACCGGACAGCCGTAATGAAAAACTGTTTTTT CASSPDSRNEKLFF
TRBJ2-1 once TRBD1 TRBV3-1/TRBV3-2 TGTGCCAGCAGCCAGGCCAGTCTCAGGGGGAATGAGCAGTTCTTC CASSQASLRGNEQFF
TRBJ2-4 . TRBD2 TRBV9 TGTGCCAGCAGCGTAGAAGGTAGCGGGGGGTCCAAAAACATTCAGTACTTC CASSVEGSGGSKNIQYF
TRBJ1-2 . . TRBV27 TGTGCCAGCAGTCTCCAATCTCTCCAGAACCACTATGGCTACACCTTC CASSLQSLQNHYGYTF
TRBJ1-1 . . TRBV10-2 TGCGCCAGCAGTGAGTCCGGAGGTGAAGCTTTCTTT CASSESGGEAFF
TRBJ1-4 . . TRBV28 TGTGCCAGCAGTTTCGAGCCCCCCGGCGGTGAAAAACTGTTTTTT CASSFEPPGGEKLFF
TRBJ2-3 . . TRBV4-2 TGTGCCAGCAGCACCTTAGGGGGACGAGATACGCAGTATTTT CASSTLGGRDTQYF
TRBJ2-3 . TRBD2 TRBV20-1 TGCAGTGCTAGTTATCTAGCGGGAGGGCTAGATACGCAGTATTTT CSASYLAGGLDTQYF
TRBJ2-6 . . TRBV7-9 TGTGCCAGTAACTCTGGGGCCAACGTCCTGACTTTC CASNSGANVLTF
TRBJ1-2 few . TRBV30 TGTGCCTGGGGGGGAGGCTATGGCTACACCTTC CAWGGGYGYTF
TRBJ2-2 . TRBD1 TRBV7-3 TGTGCCAGCAGCCCTCAGGGGACAGGGGGTCACACCGGGGAGCTGTTTTTT CASSPQGTGGHTGELFF
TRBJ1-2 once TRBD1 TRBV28 TGTGCCAGCAGGATCCCCGGGACAGGGACCGGTGGCTACACCTTC CASRIPGTGTGGYTF
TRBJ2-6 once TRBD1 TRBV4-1 TGCGCCAGCAGCTGGTCGGGACAGGGGGCGCGTGGGGCCAACGTCCTGACTTTC CASSWSGQGARGANVLTF
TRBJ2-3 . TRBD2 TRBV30 TGTGCTCGAAAGCGGGGAAGCACAGATACGCAGTATTTT CARKRGSTDTQYF
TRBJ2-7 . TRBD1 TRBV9 TGTGCCAGCAGCGCAGGGGGTCCCGGAGCGGTTTCCTACGAGCAGTACTTC CASSAGGPGAVSYEQYF
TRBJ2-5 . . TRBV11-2 TGTGCCAGCAGCCCAGTCTTATATGGGACCCAGTACTTC CASSPVLYGTQYF
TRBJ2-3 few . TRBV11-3 TGTGCCAGCAGCTTCGGCAGGACAGATACGCAGTATTTT CASSFGRTDTQYF
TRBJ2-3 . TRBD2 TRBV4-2 TGTGCCAGCAGCCAAGACTCGGCCCTAGCGGGCACAGATACGCAGTATTTT CASSQDSALAGTDTQYF
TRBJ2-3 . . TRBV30 TGTGCCTGGAGTAGGGGGTCTAAGGATACGCAGTATTTT CAWSRGSKDTQYF
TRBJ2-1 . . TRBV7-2 TGTGCCAGCAGCAGAGGAGTGGACAATGAGCAGTTCTTC CASSRGVDNEQFF
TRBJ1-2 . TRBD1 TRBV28 TGTGCCAGCACCTCTCAGGGGGCAGGGAACTATGGCTACACCTTC CASTSQGAGNYGYTF
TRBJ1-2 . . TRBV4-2 TGTGCCAGCAGCCAAGAGGCCGCGGACAATTACTATGGCTACACCTTC CASSQEAADNYYGYTF
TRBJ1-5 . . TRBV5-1 TGCGCCAGCAGCCGCATAACAGGGTTAAATCAGCCCCAGCATTTT CASSRITGLNQPQHF
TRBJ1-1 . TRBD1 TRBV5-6 TGTGCCAGCAGCTGGGGGACAGACTTAATGAACACTGAAGCTTTCTTT CASSWGTDLMNTEAFF
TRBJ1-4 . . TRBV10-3 TGTGCCATCAGTGAGTCCGCCAGCGGATCTAGAGACGAAAAACTGTTTTTT CAISESASGSRDEKLFF
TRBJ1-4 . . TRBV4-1 TGCGCCAGCAGCCAATGGGGGGATACCCCAACTAATGAAAAACTGTTTTTT CASSQWGDTPTNEKLFF